The next 3 T cell receptor beta chains were all read from a single sample in a study of regulatory T cells in long-lasting Graves disease. Time point meaning: persistent/refractory GD, antithyroid drugs over 5 years with positive TRAb. Construction of the TCR library relied on RNA isolated from PBMCs. Relying on iRepertoire HTBI primers and Arm-PCR of CDR3 regions, the team built TCR beta libraries. A single record per CDR3 protein comes from TCRdb applying MiXCR to the multiplex PCR reads. Among over 350,000 distinct CDR3 sequences listed, around 21% were seen once. The sample in question was peripheral blood mononuclear cells (PBMCs), obtained when the disease was refractory, from a patient treated with antithyroid drugs. All receptors derive from a female donor with Graves disease.

This clonotype was picked up a small number of times. DNA for the CDR3: TGTGCCAGCAGCCAAGACAGGGGTGGGGCGAATTCACCCCTCCACTTT. Protein: CASSQDRGGANSPLHF. The rearrangement joins TRBV3-1 to TRBJ1-6, with a weak D call TRBD1 (6 bases). There are 16 residues in the CDR3. The V end lost 0 bases, the J end lost 7 bases, and 13 bases lay between the germline ends. Per germline, CDR1 LGHDT and CDR2 YNNKEL (reference sequence).

This clonotype was observed a single time. The chain is built from TRBV7-2 and TRBJ1-2; no clear D gene. V was trimmed by 2 bases and J by 2 bases, leaving 18 bases between them. This CDR3 comprises 17 residues. Germline loops: CDR1 SGHTA, CDR2 FQGNSA. The CDR3 DNA reads as TGTGCCAGCAGCTTAATGCCGGCTGTTCGGGCAAACTATGGCTACACCTTC. Residues: CASSLMPAVRANYGYTF.

In this sample, this clonotype turned up a few times. This rearrangement joins TRBV6-5 to TRBJ2-5; TRBD1 or TRBD2 may be the D gene (5 bases each). Germline CDR1 and CDR2: MNHEY and SVGAGI. V was shortened by 4 bases and J by 3 bases, with 18 bases between the two germline ends. The CDR3 has 16 residues. In nucleotides, the CDR3 is TGTGCCAGCAGTTCAGATTCCGGGACGACTAAAGAGACCCAGTACTTC. It yields the protein CASSSDSGTTKETQYF.